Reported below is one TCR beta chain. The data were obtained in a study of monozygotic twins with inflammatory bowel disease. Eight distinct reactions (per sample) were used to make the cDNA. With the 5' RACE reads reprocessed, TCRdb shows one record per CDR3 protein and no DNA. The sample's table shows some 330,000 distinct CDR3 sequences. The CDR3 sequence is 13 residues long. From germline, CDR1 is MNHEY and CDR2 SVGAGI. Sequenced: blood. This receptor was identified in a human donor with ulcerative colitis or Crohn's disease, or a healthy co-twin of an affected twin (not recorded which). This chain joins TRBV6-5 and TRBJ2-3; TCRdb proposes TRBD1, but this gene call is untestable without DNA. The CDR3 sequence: CASSYLGANTQYF.